The rows below give T cell receptor beta chains drawn from one sample of a study of OX40 agonist ivuxolimab in advanced cancers. Sequencing used immunoSEQ multiplex PCR; TCRdb keeps in-frame clones, though not all of them. The data hold 95,000 to 100,000 clones, with about 80% observed a single time. Sample: CD4+ or CD8+ T cells sorted from blood, taken in a trial of the OX40 agonist ivuxolimab. The receptors were gathered from an adult with an advanced solid tumor such as melanoma, head and neck, liver or kidney cancer. The CDR3 runs from the conserved cysteine through the conserved F or W. The D gene is left open where the match is weak. Not all rows give a size; the values are once, few, many and, for expanded clones, a class.

DNA,CDR3,size,J,V,D,length
TGTGCCAGCAGTGAGCTCTCCTACGAGCAGTACTTC,CASSELSYEQYF,NA,TRBJ2-7,TRBV2,NA,12
TGTGCCAGCAGTGAAAGGGGGGTCTACGGCTACACCTTC,CASSERGVYGYTF,NA,TRBJ1-2,TRBV6-1,NA,13
TGTGCCAGCAGCTTAGGACGGGTCTCCTACAATGAGCAGTTCTTC,CASSLGRVSYNEQFF,NA,TRBJ2-1,TRBV7-2,NA,15
TGTGCCAGCAGTTCGGCGAGTTCACCCCTCCACTTT,CASSSASSPLHF,NA,TRBJ1-6,TRBV7-6,NA,12
TGTGCCAGCAGCCACCCAGGGGGCGCCTCCTACAATGAGCAGTTCTTC,CASSHPGGASYNEQFF,NA,TRBJ2-1,TRBV14,TRBD1,16
TGTGCCATCAGAGACAGGGGTGAAAACACCATATATTTT,CAIRDRGENTIYF,few,TRBJ1-3,TRBV10-3,TRBD1,13
TGTGCCAGCAAAACTAGCGGAAGCACAGATACGCAGTATTTT,CASKTSGSTDTQYF,NA,TRBJ2-3,TRBV2,TRBD2,14
TGTGCCAGCAGCCAAGAAGGTAGCGGGAACAGCGCAACCAGGAGCTCCTACAATGAGCAGTTCTTC,CASSQEGSGNSATRSSYNEQFF,NA,TRBJ2-1,TRBV14,TRBD2,22
TGTGCCAGCAGCGTAGGCGGCCTTTCCTACGAGCAGTACTTC,CASSVGGLSYEQYF,once,TRBJ2-7,TRBV9,NA,14
TGCGCCAGCAGCTTAAGACAGGGGACAGATACGCAGTATTTT,CASSLRQGTDTQYF,NA,TRBJ2-3,TRBV5-1,TRBD1,14
TGTGCCAGCAGCGTACTTTTACAGGGGGGATACAACACCGGGGAGCTGTTTTTT,CASSVLLQGGYNTGELFF,once,TRBJ2-2,TRBV9,TRBD1,18
TGTGCCAGCTCACCTCGACAGGGTCTTGGCGAGCAGTACTTC,CASSPRQGLGEQYF,NA,TRBJ2-7,TRBV18,TRBD1,14
TGTGCCAGCAGCCCACTAGCGGGAGGTTTCTACGAGCAGTACTTC,CASSPLAGGFYEQYF,NA,TRBJ2-7,TRBV19,TRBD2,15
TGTGCCAGCAGCGGGGGGACAGGGGGCGTAGAGACCCAGTACTTC,CASSGGTGGVETQYF,NA,TRBJ2-5,TRBV7-8,TRBD1,15
TGTGCCAGTAGGCCCGGTCCGGGAGAAGGTTTTTATGGCTACACCTTC,CASRPGPGEGFYGYTF,few,TRBJ1-2,TRBV19,NA,16
TGCGCCAGCAGCCCACAGAGGGGGTTCGAGCAGTACTTC,CASSPQRGFEQYF,NA,TRBJ2-7,TRBV4-3,NA,13
TGTGCCAGCAGCTTGGACGGCCCCTACGAGCAGTACTTC,CASSLDGPYEQYF,NA,TRBJ2-7,TRBV5-8,NA,13
TGTGCCAGCTCACCATTTACTTCAGGGAGCTCTGGAAACACCATATATTTT,CASSPFTSGSSGNTIYF,NA,TRBJ1-3,TRBV18,NA,17
TGCGCCAGCAGCCTGGGTTTCGACTACGAGCAGTACTTC,CASSLGFDYEQYF,NA,TRBJ2-7,TRBV4-1,NA,13
TGTGCCAGCAGCCAAGACAAGGGAGGGAATTCCTACAATGAGCAGTTCTTC,CASSQDKGGNSYNEQFF,few,TRBJ2-1,TRBV14,TRBD2,17
TGTGCCAGCAGCGATAACACCGGGGAGCTGTTTTTT,CASSDNTGELFF,NA,TRBJ2-2,TRBV7-2,NA,12
TGTGCCAGCAGTCTGACAGGGGATAGTGGCTACACCTTC,CASSLTGDSGYTF,NA,TRBJ1-2,TRBV6-5,TRBD1,13
TGCGCCAGCAGCTTGGCCTGGGGACACCAGGGCAATGAGCAGTTCTTC,CASSLAWGHQGNEQFF,NA,TRBJ2-1,TRBV5-1,NA,16
TGCGCCAGCAGCTTTCCCCGGGGAGTTGAGCAGTTCTTC,CASSFPRGVEQFF,NA,TRBJ2-1,TRBV5-1,NA,13